A selection of T cell receptor beta chains follows, all from one sample in a study of tumor-infiltrating lymphocytes in localized non-small cell lung cancer. Sequenced by immunoSEQ multiplex PCR; TCRdb stores in-frame clones only, minus some. The data hold over 7,500 clones, with approximately 82% observed a single time. Source material: uninvolved lung tissue not adjacent to the tumor. These receptors were obtained from a human donor with non-small cell lung cancer. CDR3s include the opening cysteine and the closing phenylalanine or tryptophan.

CDR3 protein	V gene	J gene
CASSLAAGQGNQPQHF	TRBV27	TRBJ1-5
CASSWDLRDTQYF	TRBV7-2	TRBJ2-3
CASSVVAGGNGELFF	TRBV9	TRBJ2-2
CASSDISGPWYF	TRBV6-1	TRBJ2-7
CASSLTDRESRTGELFF	TRBV5-5	TRBJ2-2
CASSGTSGVQETQYF	TRBV5-1	TRBJ2-5
CASSTRDGYNSPLHF	TRBV7-2	TRBJ1-6
CASSSSLKETQYF	TRBV7-9	TRBJ2-5
CASSLMTAGVGTQYF	TRBV27	TRBJ2-5
CASSELSSGGVGELFF	TRBV25-1	TRBJ2-2
CSVVQVWDTEAFF	TRBV29-1	TRBJ1-1
CASRGEYEQYF	TRBV7-8	TRBJ2-7
CASSFGQGSEKLFF	TRBV11-2	TRBJ1-4
CASSLSTAYYSNQPQHF	TRBV5-6	TRBJ1-5
CASSEQGSEKLFF	TRBV19	TRBJ1-4
CASSEDSNYGYTF	TRBV9	TRBJ1-2
CASSNIVGRTDTQYF	TRBV7-2	TRBJ2-3
CASSLTSGRYEQYF	TRBV11-2	TRBJ2-7
CASRERGLLDEQYF	TRBV6-1	TRBJ2-7
CASSLVGRGSSYEQYF	TRBV5-6	TRBJ2-7
CASSEARAQRTEAFF	TRBV6-1	TRBJ1-1
CASSYSYGDNEQFF	TRBV6-5	TRBJ2-1
CASSSETSRVEAFF	TRBV5-6	TRBJ1-1
CASRTEGVYGYTF	TRBV6-1	TRBJ1-2
CASSPRTPAYTF	TRBV19	TRBJ1-2
CASSLGTYEQYF	TRBV5-6	TRBJ2-7
CAIKSSPGELFF	TRBV10-3	TRBJ2-2
CASSFGGAPQPQHF	TRBV27	TRBJ1-5
CASRPRRGLDTEAFF	TRBV6-5	TRBJ1-1
CASSVTKDGYILYEQYF	TRBV9	TRBJ2-7
CASSSTTGDNSNQPQHF	TRBV7-2	TRBJ1-5
CASSQTSREEGELFF	TRBV4-1	TRBJ2-2
CASSLGPANTGELFF	TRBV11-2	TRBJ2-2
CASSPTLPTDTQYF	TRBV2	TRBJ2-3
CASRALTGGYNEQFF	TRBV19	TRBJ2-1
CASRTGLGTEAFF	TRBV2	TRBJ1-1
CSVYSSTQETQYF	TRBV29-1	TRBJ2-5
CASSPLLAGVSTDTQYF	TRBV5-1	TRBJ2-3
CASSEDRGGQPQHF	TRBV6-1	TRBJ1-5
CASSMGQGEQYF	TRBV19	TRBJ2-7
CASSLVELPSGGYTF	TRBV5-6	TRBJ1-2
CASSLDRVVAFF	TRBV11-2	TRBJ1-1
CASSQVFAGLAGGRGGADTQYF	TRBV4-1	TRBJ2-3
CSAPGGETQYF	TRBV29-1	TRBJ2-5
CASSFEFHRADTQYF	TRBV5-6	TRBJ2-3
CASSLAGSYNEQFF	TRBV7-6	TRBJ2-1
CASSLGGEGNQPQHF	TRBV5-6	TRBJ1-5
CASSPPRGKLFF	TRBV28	TRBJ1-4
CASSVVGRYTDTQYF	TRBV9	TRBJ2-3
CASSLFGPSGAKYNEQFF	TRBV7-2	TRBJ2-1
CASSNQTPGPRELFF	TRBV6-5	TRBJ2-2